Listed here are 28 T cell receptor beta chains from one sample, sequenced in a study of blood T cell repertoires in COVID-19. Libraries were prepared by immunoSEQ multiplex PCR; TCRdb keeps only in-frame clonotypes and omits some of them. The sample carries more than 200,000 clones, 65% to 90% recorded once. Sample: peripheral blood. The receptors here all came from a man aged 25 to 40 with active or convalescent COVID-19.

A word on this clone: Distinct nucleotide sequences in the sample also encode this CDR3. V and J are TRBV25-1 and TRBJ1-2; perhaps TRBD1 as D (6 bases). The CDR3 totals 13 residues. Germline lookup yields CDR1 MGHDK and CDR2 SYGVNS. V gave up 3 bases and J gave up 3 bases, with 8 bases separating them. The CDR3 DNA reads as TGTGCCAGCAGTGACAGGGGATACTATGGCTACACCTTC. Translation gives CASSDRGYYGYTF.

The chain couples TRBV2 to TRBJ2-2; tentative D call: TRBD2 (6 bases). The CDR3 is 13 residues long. Trimming shortened V by 8 bases and J by 1 base, and 8 bases separated the two germline ends. Germline V gene sequence: CDR1 SNHLY, CDR2 FYNNEI. CDR3: CASPGENTGELFF. The CDR3 coding sequence is TGTGCCAGCCCGGGGGAGAACACCGGGGAGCTGTTTTTT. Full variable domain (outside the CDR3, taken from reference TRBV2 and TRBJ2-2): EPEVTQTPSHQVTQMGQEVILRCVPISNHLYFYWYRQILGQKVEFLVSFYNNEISEKSEIFDDQFSVERPDGSNFTLKIRSTKLEDSAMYFCASPGENTGELFFGEGSRLTVL.

This clone has a single count. The rearrangement links TRBV19 to TRBJ1-5; 7 bases are a match to TRBD1. The CDR3 covers 16 residues. From germline, CDR1 is LNHDA and CDR2 SQIVND (reference sequence). V shed 3 bases, J shed 4 bases, and the junction held 9 bases outside the gene matches. The DNA for the CDR3 is TGTGCCAGTAGTATGAGGGGGCAAGGGTGGAATCAGCCCCAGCATTTT. Translated, it gives CASSMRGQGWNQPQHF. The full variable domain, its missing parts supplied by reference TRBV19 and TRBJ1-5, is DGGITQSPKYLFRKEGQNVTLSCEQNLNHDAMYWYRQDPGQGLRLIYYSQIVNDFQKGDIAEGYSVSREKKESFPLTVTSAQKNPTAFYLCASSMRGQGWNQPQHFGDGTRLSIL.

V is TRBV30 and J is TRBJ1-1, with unresolved D. The V gene's germline CDR1 is GTSNPN and CDR2 SVGIG (reference sequence). V lost 5 bases, J lost 11 bases, and 12 bases lay in between. The length of the CDR3 is 10 residues. CDR3 DNA: TGTGCCTGGGGACCCAGATCGGCTTTCTTT. Translating gives CAWGPRSAFF.

The chain recombines TRBV18 with TRBJ1-1, with 7 bases identical to TRBD1. The V gene's germline CDR1 is KGHSH and CDR2 LQKENI. The CDR3 covers 15 residues. V dropped 2 bases and J dropped 4; count of bases not matched to a gene: 7. For the CDR3, the DNA is TGTGCCAGCTCACCAGGACAGGTCCTCTCCACTGAAGCTTTCTTT. Its protein product is CASSPGQVLSTEAFF.

CDR3 protein: CATSEDRGGTEAFF. In DNA form, the CDR3 reads TGTGCCACCAGCGAGGACAGGGGGGGAACTGAAGCTTTCTTT. This chain uses TRBV15 with TRBJ1-1; TRBD1 agrees at 10 bases. V lost 5 bases and J lost 5; bases outside the gene matches: 5. Per the germline V gene, CDR1 is LNHNV and CDR2 is YYDKDF (reference sequence). The length of the CDR3 is 14 residues.

V usage is TRBV5-4 and J usage is TRBJ1-1, with 8 bases matching TRBD1. CDR1 SGHNT and CDR2 YYREEE come from the germline V gene (reference sequence). The V segment lost 4 bases and the J segment 0 bases; nucleotides outside the gene matches: 11. The CDR3 loop spans 17 amino acids. In nucleotides, the CDR3 is TGTGCCAGCAGCGACGGACAGGGACCTCCCATGAACACTGAAGCTTTCTTT. Protein product: CASSDGQGPPMNTEAFF.

This clone was counted only a few times. The chain recombines TRBV19 with TRBJ2-7, with 7 bases lining up with TRBD1. Per the germline V gene, CDR1 is LNHDA and CDR2 is SQIVND (reference sequence). The CDR3 is 13 residues long. The J segment lost 2 bases and the V segment lost 4 bases, leaving 2 bases of the junction unmatched. CDR3 loop: CASSRDSTYEQYF. Written as DNA, the CDR3 is TGTGCCAGTAGTAGGGACAGTACCTACGAGCAGTACTTC.

This clone showed up just a few times. The CDR3 here is CASSYWWTGVGYEQYF. In DNA, the CDR3 is TGTGCCAGCAGTTACTGGTGGACTGGGGTCGGCTACGAGCAGTACTTC. The gene calls are TRBV6-5 and TRBJ2-7; possible D gene TRBD2, 5 bases. Deletions cut 1 base from V and 3 bases from J, with 16 bases between. Germline loops: CDR1 MNHEY, CDR2 SVGAGI. CDR3 length: 16 amino acids.

The V and J genes are TRBV5-6 and TRBJ2-6; D perhaps matches TRBD1 (6 bases). The V gene lost 0 bases and the J gene lost 0 bases, with 13 bases spanning the gap. Per germline, CDR1 SGHDT and CDR2 YYEEEE. The length of the CDR3 is 18 residues. The chain's CDR3 is CASSLVQGLSSGANVLTF. CDR3 nucleotide sequence: TGTGCCAGCAGCTTGGTTCAGGGGTTAAGCTCTGGGGCCAACGTCCTGACTTTC.

This clone was detected only a few times. The rearrangement joins TRBV20-1 to TRBJ1-4, with D tentatively TRBD1 (6 bases). CDR3 length: 15 amino acids. Trimming took off 3 bases at V and 2 bases at J, with 13 bases between the two ends. Germline V gene sequence: CDR1 DFQATT, CDR2 SNEGSKA (reference sequence). The CDR3 spells CSASGGLGTNEKLFF. CDR3 sequence (DNA): TGCAGTGCTAGTGGGGGGCTAGGGACTAATGAAAAACTGTTTTTT.

The V call is TRBV5-6, the J call TRBJ2-2; 9 bases align to TRBD1. Germline CDR1 is SGHDT and CDR2 is YYEEEE. This CDR3 is 16 amino acids long. Trimming took 4 bases from V and 4 from J; bases not matched to a gene: 8. CDR3 amino acids: CASSRPGQGSTGELFF. Here the CDR3 DNA reads TGTGCCAGCAGCAGACCGGGACAGGGTAGCACCGGGGAGCTGTTTTTT.

This chain connects TRBV11-3 to TRBJ2-5, with 9 positions matching TRBD1. The CDR3 has 15 amino acids. Germline CDR1 reads SGHNT; CDR2 reads YENEEA. The V gene end was trimmed by 6 bases and the J gene end by 6 bases; junction bases not matched to a gene: 11. CDR3: CASSNGTGYSKTQYF. The CDR3 DNA reads as TGTGCCAGCAGTAACGGGACAGGGTATTCCAAGACCCAGTACTTC.

This chain joins TRBV19 and TRBJ1-3, with a tentative D call TRBD1 (5 bases). V was trimmed by 8 bases and J by 7 bases, leaving 6 bases between them. CDR3 length: 10 amino acids. CDR1 LNHDA and CDR2 SQIVND come from the germline V gene (reference sequence). Written as DNA, the CDR3 is TGTGCCAGTCGGGGGAACACCATATATTTT. It yields the protein CASRGNTIYF.

V is TRBV7-9 and J is TRBJ1-2, with 7 bases aligning to TRBD1. V shed 5 bases, J shed 4 bases, and the junction held 13 bases outside the gene matches. The CDR3 has 16 residues. CDR1 is SEHNR and CDR2 is FQNEAQ in the germline V gene (reference sequence). For the CDR3, the DNA is TGTGCCAGCAGCGGTCTAAGCCGGGACAGATCCTATGGCTACACCTTC. It yields the protein CASSGLSRDRSYGYTF.

The CDR3 loop reads CASSQEGAQGTYEQYF. DNA of the CDR3: TGTGCCAGCAGCCAAGAGGGCGCACAGGGTACCTACGAGCAGTACTTC. The chain recombines TRBV3-1 (or the pseudogene TRBV3-2) with TRBJ2-7; maybe TRBD1 (6 bases). CDR1 and CDR2 from the germline V gene are LGHDT and YNNKEL (reference sequence). V shed 0 bases and J shed 2 bases, with 14 bases lying between them. CDR3 length equals 16 residues.

The V gene is TRBV12-3 or TRBV12-4, the J gene TRBJ1-1, with unresolved D. CDR3 size: 13 residues. Trimming removed 4 bases from V and 3 bases from J, with 9 bases in between. CDR3 loop: CASSSGEYTEAFF. Here the CDR3 DNA reads TGTGCCAGCAGTTCCGGTGAGTACACTGAAGCTTTCTTT.

The chain is built from TRBV19 and TRBJ1-4; D is uncertain. The CDR3 is made up of 15 amino acids. V lost 3 bases and J 4 bases, leaving 12 bases between the germline ends. Germline values: CDR1 LNHDA, CDR2 SQIVND (reference sequence). CDR3 loop: CASSINREFNEKLFF. The CDR3, as DNA: TGTGCCAGTAGTATCAACAGAGAATTTAATGAAAAACTGTTTTTT.

CDR3 nucleotides: TGCGCCAGCAGCTTGCGCAGGGATGCGGAGACCCAGTACTTC. This encodes CASSLRRDAETQYF. The chain employs TRBV5-1 and TRBJ2-5; perhaps TRBD1 as D (5 bases). CDR1 and CDR2 (germline): SGHRS, YFSETQ. Between the trimmed V and J ends, which lost 1 base and 5 bases, there was a span of 12 bases. The CDR3 spans 14 residues.

The chain recombines TRBV23-1 with TRBJ1-1, with D possibly being TRBD1 (6 bases). TRBV23-1 is an ORF for which the function is uncertain. This CDR3 contains 18 residues. The V gene lost 3 bases and the J gene lost 0 bases, with 20 bases spanning the gap. The CDR3 sequence: CASSQFFRPGQMNTEAFF. Written as DNA, the CDR3 is TGCGCCAGCAGTCAGTTTTTTAGGCCGGGACAAATGAACACTGAAGCTTTCTTT.

This rearrangement joins TRBV3-1 (or the pseudogene TRBV3-2) to TRBJ2-5, with TRBD2 matching over 11 bases. V was pared by 4 bases and J by 1 base, with 5 bases of the junction left unmatched. Germline V lookup: CDR1 LGHDT, CDR2 YNNKEL (reference sequence). The CDR3 has 16 amino acids. The CDR3 region is CASSPYGTSGQETQYF. CDR3 nucleotide sequence: TGTGCCAGCAGCCCCTATGGGACTAGCGGCCAAGAGACCCAGTACTTC.

The genes are TRBV4-1 and TRBJ1-4; TRBD1 agrees at 7 bases. Germline assignment: CDR1 MGHRA and CDR2 YSYEKL. J was trimmed by 8 bases and V by 4 bases; bases with no gene match: 7. There are 14 residues in the CDR3. The CDR3, as DNA: TGCGCCAGCAGCCGGACAGGACTACAGGAAAAACTGTTTTTT. As protein: CASSRTGLQEKLFF.

The CDR3: CASSGGASGGLTGELFF. CDR3 in DNA: TGTGCCAGTAGTGGCGGGGCTAGCGGGGGGCTAACCGGGGAGCTGTTTTTT. This chain connects TRBV19 to TRBJ2-2, with 11 bases identical to TRBD2. Trimming cost V 5 bases and J 5 bases; bases outside gene matches: 10. There are 17 residues in the CDR3. The germline V gene has CDR1 LNHDA and CDR2 SQIVND (reference sequence).

V and J are TRBV10-1 and TRBJ2-1; D is unclear. CDR1 and CDR2 from the germline V gene are WNHNN and SYGVQD (reference sequence). Trimming left V 2 bases short and J 9 bases short, with 11 bases between. This CDR3 comprises 13 residues. The CDR3 region is CASSELFTGEQFF. The DNA for the CDR3 is TGCGCCAGCAGTGAGCTTTTTACTGGTGAGCAGTTCTTC.

This clone was detected only a few times. The rearrangement uses TRBV7-9 and TRBJ1-4, with TRBD1 matching 12 bases. After removal of 4 bases from V and 3 bases from J, the junction contained 6 bases not matched to a gene. Per the germline V gene, CDR1 is SEHNR and CDR2 is FQNEAQ (reference sequence). The CDR3 sequence is 17 residues long. The CDR3 spells CASSYGTGGISNEKLFF. The CDR3 region has the DNA TGTGCCAGCAGCTACGGGACAGGGGGCATATCTAATGAAAAACTGTTTTTT. The variable domain in full, with the rest retrieved from reference TRBV7-9 and TRBJ1-4, is DTGVSQNPRHKITKRGQNVTFRCDPISEHNRLYWYRQTLGQGPEFLTYFQNEAQLEKSRLLSDRFSAERPKGSFSTLEIQRTEQGDSAMYLCASSYGTGGISNEKLFFGSGTQLSVL.

The chain combines TRBV11-2 with TRBJ2-1, with TRBD1 matching over 7 bases. Germline CDR1 is SGHAT and CDR2 is FQNNGV. This CDR3 contains 15 residues. Trimming removed 1 base from V and 7 bases from J; junction bases left unmatched: 7. The CDR3 region is CASSLVGGSANEQFF. In DNA, the CDR3 is TGTGCCAGCAGCTTAGTAGGGGGCAGCGCAAATGAGCAGTTCTTC.

This chain joins TRBV2 and TRBJ2-1, with 10 bases lining up with TRBD2. Germline CDR1 reads SNHLY; CDR2 reads FYNNEI. Germline trimming cut 6 bases from V and 6 bases from J; bases unmatched to any gene: 5. The CDR3 runs to 14 residues. The CDR3 region has the DNA TGTGCCAGCAGAGGCCCTAGCGGGGGCAATGAGCAGTTCTTC. The encoded protein is CASRGPSGGNEQFF.

The gene calls are TRBV18 and TRBJ2-5; possibly TRBD1 for D (6 bases). The CDR3 is made up of 16 amino acids. Germline V gene data show CDR1 as KGHSH and CDR2 as LQKENI. Trimming stripped 4 bases from V and 6 bases from J, with 21 bases between. Here the CDR3 reads CASSRKGNAGEKTQYF. In nucleotides, the CDR3 is TGTGCCAGCTCACGAAAAGGGAACGCAGGGGAGAAGACCCAGTACTTC.